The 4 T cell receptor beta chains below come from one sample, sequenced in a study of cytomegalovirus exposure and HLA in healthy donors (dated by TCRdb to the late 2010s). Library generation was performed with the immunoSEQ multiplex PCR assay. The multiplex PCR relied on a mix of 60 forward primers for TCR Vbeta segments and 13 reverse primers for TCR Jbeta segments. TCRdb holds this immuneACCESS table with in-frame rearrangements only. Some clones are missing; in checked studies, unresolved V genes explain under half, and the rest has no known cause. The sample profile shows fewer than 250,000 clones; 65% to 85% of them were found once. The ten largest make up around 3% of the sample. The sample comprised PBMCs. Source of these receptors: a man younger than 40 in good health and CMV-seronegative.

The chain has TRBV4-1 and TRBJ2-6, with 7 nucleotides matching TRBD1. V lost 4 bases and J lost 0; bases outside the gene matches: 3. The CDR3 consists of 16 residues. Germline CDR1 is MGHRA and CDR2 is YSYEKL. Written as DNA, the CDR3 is TGCGCCAGCAGCCTAAGGGACAGCTCTGGGGCCAACGTCCTGACTTTC. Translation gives CASSLRDSSGANVLTF.

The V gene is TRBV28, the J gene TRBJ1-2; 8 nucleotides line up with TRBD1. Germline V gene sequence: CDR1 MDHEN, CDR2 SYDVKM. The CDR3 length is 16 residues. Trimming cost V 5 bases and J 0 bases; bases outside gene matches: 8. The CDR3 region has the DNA TGTGCCAGCAGTCCCGGGACAGGACGAGCTAACTATGGCTACACCTTC. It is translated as CASSPGTGRANYGYTF.

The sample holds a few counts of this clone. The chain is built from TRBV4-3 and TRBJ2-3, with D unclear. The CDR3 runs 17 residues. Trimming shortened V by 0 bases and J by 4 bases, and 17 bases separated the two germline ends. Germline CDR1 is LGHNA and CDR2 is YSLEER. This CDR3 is CASSQDRNSQAPDTQYF. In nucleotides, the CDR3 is TGCGCCAGCAGCCAAGATCGGAATTCCCAGGCCCCAGATACGCAGTATTTT.

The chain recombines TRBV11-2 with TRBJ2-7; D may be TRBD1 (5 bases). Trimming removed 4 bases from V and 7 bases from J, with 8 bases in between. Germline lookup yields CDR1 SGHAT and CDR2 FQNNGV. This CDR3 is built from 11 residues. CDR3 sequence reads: CASSSHREQYF. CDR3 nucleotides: TGTGCCAGCAGCTCTCACAGGGAGCAGTACTTC.